This T cell receptor (beta chain) was sequenced during a study of blood T cell repertoires in COVID-19. About the study: Sites in the United States, Italy and Spain provided acute and convalescent COVID-19 samples.

Using immunoSEQ multiplex PCR, the repertoire was profiled, and TCRdb retains in-frame clones only, with some absent. The sample includes about 290,000 clones, 89% of them seen just once. Germline V gene sequence: CDR1 SGHNT, CDR2 YYREEE (reference sequence). Trimming left V 4 bases short and J 7 bases short, with 14 bases between. The CDR3 runs 14 residues. This receptor was obtained from a woman aged 30 to 39 with COVID-19, enrolled during active disease. The chain is built from TRBV5-4 and TRBJ1-4; weak D call: TRBD1 (6 bases). Sequences were obtained from peripheral blood. CDR3 in DNA: TGTGCCAGCAGCGGGGGGGGGCCCGGTGAAAAACTGTTTTTT. This translates into CASSGGGPGEKLFF. The variable domain in full, with the rest retrieved from reference TRBV5-4 and TRBJ1-4, is ETGVTQSPTHLIKTRGQQVTLRCSSQSGHNTVSWYQQALGQGPQFIFQYYREEENGRGNFPPRFSGLQFPNYSSELNVNALELDDSALYLCASSGGGPGEKLFFGSGTQLSVL.